This TCR beta chain was captured by sequencing in a study of OX40 agonist ivuxolimab in advanced cancers. The assay was immunoSEQ multiplex PCR, and TCRdb's table has in-frame clones only and misses some. Altogether about 22,000 clones are present, 80% to 90% being singletons, with the ten largest covering under 25%. This clone was counted between two and nine times. Germline V lookup: CDR1 KGHSH, CDR2 LQKENI. V was pared by 4 bases and J by 5 bases, with 7 bases of the junction left unmatched. CDR3 length: 14 residues. The specimen comprised CD4+ or CD8+ T cells sorted from blood, sampled in a trial of the OX40 agonist ivuxolimab. The clonotype was recovered from an adult with an advanced solid tumor such as melanoma, head and neck, liver or kidney cancer. The chain combines TRBV18 with TRBJ1-1; 7 bases are a match to TRBD1. CDR3 sequence (DNA): TGTGCCAGCTCACAATCGAAGGGGGCTACTGAAGCTTTCTTT. This gives the protein CASSQSKGATEAFF.